In its sample, the clone carrying this T cell receptor (beta chain) is medium-sized (0.01 to 0.1%). Its antigen remains unidentified. The TCR library protocol was used to attach unique molecular identifiers. These identifiers were attached to individual cDNA molecules. Each CDR3 protein gets one entry after TCRdb re-called the 5' RACE reads with MiXCR. The sample holds over 55,000 distinct CDR3 sequences, approximately 10% seen once. The data are from a study of early T cells in non-severe SARS-CoV-2 infection. Study-wide results and limits: CD4 and private specificities were missed by VDJdb matching, which favored anti-spike CD8 responses.

V gave up 3 bases and J gave up 8 bases, with 14 bases separating them. This CDR3 spans 14 amino acids. J is TRBJ2-1 and V is TRBV12-3 or TRBV12-4, with D possibly being TRBD1 or TRBD2 (5 bases each). Sequencing was performed on whole blood. The sequence was collected from an adult who was a healthcare worker with PCR-confirmed SARS-CoV-2 infection or an uninfected control (not recorded which). CDR3 coding DNA: TGTGCCAGCAGTTTGTCCGATAGGGGAGATGAGCAGTTCTTC. This translates into CASSLSDRGDEQFF.